Below are 23 T cell receptor beta chains sequenced from a single sample in a study of T cells in Graves' hyperthyroidism and ophthalmopathy. Researchers amplified the TCR beta CDR3 regions from RNA transcripts. The study used the HTBI primer set for a first-round RT-PCR of the TCR CDR3. Via MiXCR, TCRdb re-called the multiplex PCR reads, giving one row per CDR3 protein. The repertoire holds under 40,000 distinct CDR3 sequences, with 40% to 55% as singletons. The sequenced sample was blood. The origin of the receptors is a woman in her fifties or sixties with Graves' hyperthyroidism that later progressed to Graves' ophthalmopathy.

This clonotype was seen only once. The chain is built from TRBV7-2 and TRBJ1-5, with D uncertain. This CDR3 region has 16 residues. CDR1 and CDR2 (germline): SGHTA, FQGNSA. V was clipped by 5 bases and J by 3 bases, with 17 bases between them. DNA for the CDR3: TGTGCCAGCAGCCCCCGACTAGCGGGCAACAATCAGCCCCAGCATTTT. As protein: CASSPRLAGNNQPQHF.

On this clonotype itself: This CDR3 is missing its conserved last phenylalanine or tryptophan, likely due to a read error. The V and J genes are TRBV6-5 and TRBJ1-1; D unresolved. The CDR3 has 15 residues. Trimming shortened V by 0 bases and J by 0 bases, and 8 bases separated the two germline ends. Germline V CDR1 and CDR2: MNHEY, SVGAGI. The CDR3 coding sequence is TGTGCCAGCAGTTACTCGGGCCTTATGAACACTGAAGCTTTCTTA. It translates to CASSYSGLMNTEAFL.

This rearrangement joins TRBV11-2 to TRBJ1-3, with TRBD1 matching over 7 bases. V trimming: 0 bases; J trimming: 11 bases; junction bases outside the gene matches: 22. The CDR3 is 19 residues long. Germline V gene sequence: CDR1 SGHAT, CDR2 FQNNGV. This chain's CDR3 is CASSLDPPGTANSGDAIYF. The CDR3, as DNA: TGTGCCAGCAGCTTAGATCCTCCTGGGACAGCTAACTCTGGAGACGCCATATATTTT.

The chain uses TRBV9 and TRBJ2-2; 7 bases match TRBD1. This CDR3 has 15 residues. The junction had 0 bases not matched to a gene; V was cut back by 0 bases and J by 1 base. Germline CDR1 SGDLS, CDR2 YYNGEE. The CDR3 sequence is CASSVGTGNTGELFF. The CDR3 DNA reads TGTGCCAGCAGCGTAGGGACAGGGAACACCGGGGAGCTGTTTTTT. Supplemented by reference TRBV9 and TRBJ2-2, the full variable domain reads DSGVTQTPKHLITATGQRVTLRCSPRSGDLSVYWYQQSLDQGLQFLIQYYNGEERAKGNILERFSAQQFPDLHSELNLSSLELGDSALYFCASSVGTGNTGELFFGEGSRLTVL.

The V call is TRBV7-2, the J call TRBJ1-5; no clear D. Trimming stripped 1 base from V and 11 bases from J, with 21 bases between. The CDR3 is made up of 16 amino acids. The germline V gene has CDR1 SGHTA and CDR2 FQGNSA. The CDR3 is CASSLVGRVRVETQHF. CDR3 coding DNA: TGTGCCAGCAGCTTAGTCGGTCGAGTGAGGGTGGAGACCCAGCATTTT.

J is TRBJ2-7 and V is TRBV18; 14 bases match TRBD2. Germline V gives CDR1 KGHSH, CDR2 LQKENI. Unmatched junction bases numbered 7, after V lost 6 bases and J lost 6 bases. This CDR3 contains 15 residues. Here the CDR3 DNA reads TGTGCCAGCTCCCAGGGACTAGCGGGAGTGGGCGAGCAGTACTTC. It translates to CASSQGLAGVGEQYF.

This clonotype was observed at least ten times. The chain has TRBV6-1 and TRBJ2-3, with D possibly TRBD2 on 5 matching bases. Germline lookup yields CDR1 MNHNS and CDR2 SASEGT. Trimming cost V 4 bases and J 4 bases, with 18 bases left between them. The CDR3 spans 16 residues. The CDR3 DNA reads TGTGCCAGCAGTGGCGGGCAATCCCCTTTGGCAGATACGCAGTATTTT. It is translated as CASSGGQSPLADTQYF.

This clonotype was counted ten times or more. The rearrangement joins TRBV20-1 to TRBJ2-7, with a weak D call TRBD2 (6 bases). The CDR3 is made up of 14 amino acids. Germline-derived CDR1 and CDR2 are DFQATT and SNEGSKA (reference sequence). The V end lost 6 bases, the J end lost 2 bases, and 17 bases lay between the germline ends. The chain's CDR3 is CSAAKPGLAYEQYF. The CDR3 DNA reads TGCAGTGCAGCTAAACCGGGACTTGCCTACGAGCAGTACTTC.

This clonotype has a count of ten or more. In nucleotides, the CDR3 is TGTGCCAGCAGTTTCGGACAGAATTCACCCCTCCACTTT. Translation: CASSFGQNSPLHF. The J gene is TRBJ1-6, the V gene TRBV6-5; tentatively, D is TRBD1 (6 bases). The CDR3 runs 13 residues. V was trimmed by 4 bases and J by 7 bases, leaving 8 bases between them. Germline V gene sequence: CDR1 MNHEY, CDR2 SVGAGI.

This sequence joins TRBV20-1 and TRBJ2-7; 7 bases are a match to TRBD2. Germline CDR1 DFQATT, CDR2 SNEGSKA (reference sequence). Trimming removed 6 bases from V and 5 bases from J; junction bases left unmatched: 7. The CDR3 is 12 residues long. CDR3 residues: CSASGIRNEQYF. The CDR3 DNA is TGCAGTGCGAGCGGGATTCGGAACGAGCAGTACTTC.

The chain combines TRBV30 with TRBJ2-7; 9 bases align to TRBD2. Germline-derived CDR1 and CDR2 are GTSNPN and SVGIG (reference sequence). V lost 4 bases to trimming and J lost 7 bases; unmatched junction nucleotides: 14. This CDR3 region has 15 residues. CDR3 amino acids: CAWTGAGGPFYEQYF. CDR3 sequence (DNA): TGTGCCTGGACGGGGGCGGGAGGGCCTTTTTATGAGCAGTACTTC. Full variable domain (missing parts from reference TRBV30 and TRBJ2-7): SQTIHQWPATLVQPVGSPLSLECTVEGTSNPNLYWYRQAAGRGLQLLFYSVGIGQISSEVPQNLSASRPQDRQFILSSKKLLLSDSGFYLCAWTGAGGPFYEQYFGPGTRLTVT.

This clonotype was detected many times. CDR3 sequence reads: CASSGLAGGPDTQYF. The DNA of the CDR3 is TGTGCCAGCAGTGGACTAGCGGGAGGGCCAGATACGCAGTATTTT. This chain joins TRBV6-1 and TRBJ2-3; 14 bases are shared with TRBD2. CDR1 is MNHNS, CDR2 SASEGT, per germline. V was clipped by 4 bases and J by 4 bases; unmatched bases: 1. CDR3 size: 15 residues.

Ten or more counts support this clonotype. J is TRBJ2-3 and V is TRBV5-8; TRBD2 agrees at 14 bases. After removal of 4 bases from V and 4 bases from J, the junction contained 5 bases not matched to a gene. Germline V gives CDR1 SGHTS, CDR2 YDEGEE. This CDR3 spans 16 amino acids. CDR3 DNA sequence: TGTGCCAGCAGCCCGGGACTAGCGGGAGCGTCAGATACGCAGTATTTT. Translation gives CASSPGLAGASDTQYF.

This clonotype was seen ten or more times. The chain combines TRBV11-3 with TRBJ2-5; 10 nucleotides line up with TRBD2. Germline assignment: CDR1 SGHNT and CDR2 YENEEA. The CDR3 is 17 amino acids. J was trimmed by 5 bases and V by 1 base; bases with no gene match: 10. The CDR3 sequence: CASSLGRASGRLETQYF. In nucleotides, the CDR3 is TGTGCCAGCAGCTTAGGACGGGCTAGCGGGAGATTGGAGACCCAGTACTTC.

The J gene is TRBJ2-7, the V gene TRBV12-3 or TRBV12-4; D gene unclear. This CDR3 spans 14 amino acids. V shed 2 bases and J shed 4 bases, with 12 bases lying between them. This chain's CDR3 is CASSLKGITYEQYF. For the CDR3, the DNA is TGTGCCAGCAGTTTAAAGGGAATAACTTACGAGCAGTACTTC.

The rearrangement links TRBV15 to TRBJ2-5; TRBD1 aligns across 7 bases. Germline lookup yields CDR1 LNHNV and CDR2 YYDKDF (reference sequence). The J segment lost 5 bases and the V segment lost 2 bases, leaving 5 bases of the junction unmatched. The CDR3 contains 14 residues. The CDR3, as DNA: TGTGCCACCAGCAGACCGGGACAGTGGGAGACCCAGTACTTC. Its translation: CATSRPGQWETQYF.

This clonotype was seen ten or more times. The chain couples TRBV7-3 to TRBJ2-3; D remains unclear. Germline V gives CDR1 SGHTA, CDR2 FQGTGA. Deletions cut 1 base from V and 2 bases from J, with 4 bases between. This CDR3 has 13 amino acids. The CDR3 DNA sequence: TGTGCCAGCAGCTTAATCCCCACAGATACGCAGTATTTT. Translated, it gives CASSLIPTDTQYF.

V usage is TRBV9 and J usage is TRBJ2-7; 10 nucleotides match TRBD1. This CDR3 is 15 amino acids long. Germline lookup yields CDR1 SGDLS and CDR2 YYNGEE. The V gene end was trimmed by 3 bases and the J gene end by 2 bases; junction bases not matched to a gene: 5. CDR3 nucleotides: TGTGCCAGCAGCGCATCCGGGACAGGGGCCTACGAGCAGTACTTC. Translated, it gives CASSASGTGAYEQYF.

A word on this clonotype: The conserved closing phenylalanine or tryptophan is absent in this CDR3, likely reflecting a read error. The DNA is left out, because the CDR3 cannot be placed on it with certainty; the CDR3 is given as TCRdb lists it. The chain recombines TRBV20-1 with TRBJ2-5. The CDR3 spans 9 residues, counting both ends. The germline V gene encodes CDR1 DFQATT and CDR2 SNEGSKA (reference sequence). The CDR3 region is CSARETRDI.

This clonotype was counted ten times or more. The chain links TRBV6-2 or TRBV6-3 to TRBJ1-1; D gene unclear. The CDR3 extends over 17 amino acids. From germline, CDR1 is MNHEY and CDR2 SVGEGT. Trimming removed 2 bases at V and 0 bases at J, with 16 bases between. CDR3 sequence (DNA): TGTGCCAGCAGTTACACGCCAGGACGAAACATGAACACTGAAGCTTTCTTT. Translating gives CASSYTPGRNMNTEAFF.

This clonotype was seen at least ten times. The chain employs TRBV2 and TRBJ1-6; TRBD1 is a possible D gene (5 bases). Germline values: CDR1 SNHLY, CDR2 FYNNEI. The CDR3 length is 14 residues. Trimming removed 5 bases from V and 9 bases from J, with 14 bases in between. The CDR3: CASSTSYGGSPLHF. CDR3 bases: TGTGCCAGCAGTACCTCATACGGGGGTTCACCCCTCCACTTT.

The rearrangement joins TRBV19 to TRBJ2-3; TRBD1 matches at 7 bases. The junction had 10 bases not matched to a gene; V was cut back by 2 bases and J by 11 bases. Germline CDR1 and CDR2: LNHDA and SQIVND (reference sequence). This CDR3 has 14 amino acids. The CDR3 DNA sequence: TGTGCCAGTAGTATACCCGGGACAGTAGATGAGCAGTATTTT. It is translated as CASSIPGTVDEQYF. The whole variable domain, filled in from reference TRBV19 and TRBJ2-3, reads DGGITQSPKYLFRKEGQNVTLSCEQNLNHDAMYWYRQDPGQGLRLIYYSQIVNDFQKGDIAEGYSVSREKKESFPLTVTSAQKNPTAFYLCASSIPGTVDEQYFGPGTRLTVL.

This clonotype was recorded only once. The CDR3 sequence: CASRRTGGTANYGYTF. CDR3 nucleotide sequence: TGTGCCAGCAGGAGGACAGGGGGCACCGCTAACTATGGCTACACCTTC. The chain couples TRBV11-2 to TRBJ1-2, with 11 positions matching TRBD1. The CDR3 is 16 residues long. Germline assignment: CDR1 SGHAT and CDR2 FQNNGV. After removal of 6 bases from V and 0 bases from J, the junction contained 6 bases not matched to a gene.